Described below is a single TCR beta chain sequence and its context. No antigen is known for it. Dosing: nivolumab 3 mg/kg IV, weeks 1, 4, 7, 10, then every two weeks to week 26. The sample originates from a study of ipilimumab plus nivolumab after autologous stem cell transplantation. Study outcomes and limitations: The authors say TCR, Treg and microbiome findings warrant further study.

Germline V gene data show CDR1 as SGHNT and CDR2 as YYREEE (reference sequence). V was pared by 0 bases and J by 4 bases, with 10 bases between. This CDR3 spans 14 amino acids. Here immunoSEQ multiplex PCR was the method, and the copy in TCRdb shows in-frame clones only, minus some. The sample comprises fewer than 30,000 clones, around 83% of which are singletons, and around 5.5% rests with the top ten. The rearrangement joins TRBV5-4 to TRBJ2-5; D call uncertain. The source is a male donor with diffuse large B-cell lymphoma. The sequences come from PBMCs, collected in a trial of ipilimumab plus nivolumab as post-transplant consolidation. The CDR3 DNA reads TGTGCCAGCAGCTTGGCCCCACCGGGAGAGACCCAGTACTTC. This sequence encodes CASSLAPPGETQYF.